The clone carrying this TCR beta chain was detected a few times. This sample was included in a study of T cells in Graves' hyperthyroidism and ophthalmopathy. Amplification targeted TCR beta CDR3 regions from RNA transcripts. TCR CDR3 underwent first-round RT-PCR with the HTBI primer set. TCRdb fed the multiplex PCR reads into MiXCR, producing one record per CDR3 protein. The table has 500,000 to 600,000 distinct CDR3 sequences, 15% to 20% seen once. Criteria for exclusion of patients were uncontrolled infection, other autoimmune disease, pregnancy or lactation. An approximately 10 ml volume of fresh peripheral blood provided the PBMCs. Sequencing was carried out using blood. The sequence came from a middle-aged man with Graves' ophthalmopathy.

The CDR3 reads CSARDGGGVKGAFF. The DNA of the CDR3 is TGCAGTGCTAGAGACGGGGGGGGGGTTAAGGGAGCTTTCTTT. J is TRBJ1-1 and V is TRBV20-1, with D maybe TRBD1 (5 bases). Per the germline V gene, CDR1 is DFQATT and CDR2 is SNEGSKA (reference sequence). CDR3 length: 14 residues. The V and J ends lost 0 bases and 10 bases respectively, with 18 bases between them.